This TCR beta chain came from a study of CD8+ T cells in alopecia areata. Turning to the study itself: Tofacitinib administration persisted for 6 to 18 months, succeeded by 6 months off drug. General study results and limits: With one nonresponder, baseline CD8+ expansion's link to response remains uncertain. Tofacitinib significantly reduced both scalp clonality and expanded CD8+ clones among the top 100.

On this clone: Its antigen is unknown.

cDNA prepared by RNA extraction and subsequent reverse transcription served as the template for sequencing. Clones were sequenced by immunoSEQ multiplex PCR, and TCRdb holds only the in-frame ones, with some missing. The profile shows approximately 160,000 clones, less than 70% of them singletons. The treatment was: oral pan-JAK inhibitor, 5-10 mg twice daily. Trimming cost V 0 bases and J 3 bases, with 12 bases left between them. Per the germline V gene, CDR1 is SGHRS and CDR2 is YFSETQ. The CDR3 extends over 15 amino acids. The input for sequencing was CD4+ T cells sorted from blood, taken at week 24, from a patient treated with tofacitinib. The chain joins TRBV5-1 to TRBJ2-5; D is perhaps TRBD2 (5 bases). The clonotype originates from a human donor with alopecia areata. CDR3 bases: TGCGCCAGCAGCTTGGGGCGGGTACGGGAAGAGACCCAGTACTTC. Protein sequence: CASSLGRVREETQYF.